What follows are 3 T cell receptor beta chains derived from one specimen sequenced in a study of shared clonotypes between healthy human individuals. Naive CD8 cells comprised CD45RO-negative, CCR7-positively selected cells, excluding terminally differentiated effector memory CD45RA+ cells. The method was immunoSEQ multiplex PCR; TCRdb's version includes in-frame clones alone and lacks a portion of them. The repertoire consists of some 2 million clones, with over 85% occurring once and the leading ten covering about 1.1%. Sequenced input: naive CD8+ T cells sorted from blood. All receptors come from a man in his late teens or twenties in good health.

V and J are TRBV2 and TRBJ2-5; D remains unclear. Germline loops: CDR1 SNHLY, CDR2 FYNNEI. This CDR3 has 13 residues. The V end was cut by 1 base, the J end by 5 bases, with 8 bases between. For the CDR3, the DNA is TGTGCCAGCAGTGAAGAAGCGAGGGAGACCCAGTACTTC. As protein: CASSEEARETQYF.

V and J are TRBV30 and TRBJ1-1; D is unresolved. Germline V gives CDR1 GTSNPN, CDR2 SVGIG (reference sequence). V lost 0 bases, J lost 4 bases, and 9 bases lay in between. The CDR3 length is 13 residues. CDR3 nucleotide sequence: TGTGCCTGGAGTGTTGGGGTTTTCACTGAAGCTTTCTTT. Translating gives CAWSVGVFTEAFF.

The rearrangement uses TRBV6-5 and TRBJ1-2, with 7 bases that match TRBD1. Trimming at V came to 7 bases and at J to 4 bases, leaving 6 bases not matched to a gene. Germline V CDR1 and CDR2: MNHEY, SVGAGI. The CDR3 is 13 amino acids. This CDR3 is CASIGGGRYGYTF. Written as DNA, the CDR3 is TGTGCCAGCATTGGAGGGGGCCGCTATGGCTACACCTTC.